This entry features one TCR beta chain sequence. These data come from a study of blood T cell repertoires in COVID-19. Across the study: PBMCs, B-cell-depleted T cells, or T cells provided the cDNA or gDNA that made up the material.

Either two negative PCRs, clearance, or symptom resolution qualified Cohort 3 donors as recovered. V was trimmed by 0 bases and J by 3 bases, leaving 4 bases between them. The CDR3 runs to 13 residues. CDR1 KGHSH and CDR2 LQKENI come from the germline V gene. Assay: immunoSEQ multiplex PCR; the TCRdb copy retains only in-frame clones and omits some. This table has hundreds of thousands of clones, around 91% appearing once. The clonotype comes from a woman between 35 and 50 years old who had recovered from COVID-19. V is TRBV18 and J is TRBJ2-3, with unresolved D. The sequencing sample was made of PBMCs or T cells enriched from blood (not recorded which). In DNA, the CDR3 is TGTGCCAGCTCACCACCGACAACAGATACGCAGTATTTT. This gives the protein CASSPPTTDTQYF.